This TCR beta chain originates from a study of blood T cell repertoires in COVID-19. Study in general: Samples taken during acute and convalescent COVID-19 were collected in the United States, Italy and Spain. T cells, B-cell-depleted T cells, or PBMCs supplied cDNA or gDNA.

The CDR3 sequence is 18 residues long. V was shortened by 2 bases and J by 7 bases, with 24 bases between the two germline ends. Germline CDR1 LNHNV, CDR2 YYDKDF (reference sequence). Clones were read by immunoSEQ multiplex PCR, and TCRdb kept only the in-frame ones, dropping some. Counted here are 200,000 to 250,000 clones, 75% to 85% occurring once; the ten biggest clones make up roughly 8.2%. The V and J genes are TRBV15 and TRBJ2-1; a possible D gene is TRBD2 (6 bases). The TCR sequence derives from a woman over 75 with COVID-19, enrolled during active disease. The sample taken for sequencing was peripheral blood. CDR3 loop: CATSRRTTGTRGRNEQFF. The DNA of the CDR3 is TGTGCCACCAGCAGAAGAACTACCGGGACCCGGGGGAGAAATGAGCAGTTCTTC.